A selection of T cell receptor beta chains follows, all from one sample in a study of persistence of HIV-infected CD4 T cells. Sequencing used immunoSEQ multiplex PCR; TCRdb keeps in-frame clones, though not all of them. This table holds about 64,000 clones, less than 85% found once. Their recognized antigens are unknown. The sample in question was CD4+ T cells sorted from PBMCs after roughly 18-hour stimulation, obtained from a patient who received antiretroviral therapy. These receptors were taken from an adult man with HIV who was CMV-seropositive. The CDR3 runs from the conserved cysteine through the conserved F or W. Each record gives: clone size, J gene, D gene, V gene, CDR3 DNA, CDR3 protein. A D gene is named only where the DNA matches it firmly. A row's size may be missing; if present it is once, few, many or a size class.

NA | TRBJ2-1 | NA | TRBV7-8 | TGTGCCAGCAGCTTTGGCAGGGGTCTTAACAATGAGCAGTTCTTC | CASSFGRGLNNEQFF
NA | TRBJ1-2 | TRBD1 | TRBV2 | TGTGCCCGCGGGGGACAGGGGGCTTATGGCTACACCTTC | CARGGQGAYGYTF
NA | TRBJ1-2 | NA | TRBV18 | TGTGCCAGCTCACCACGATCAGGAGGGCTGGATGGCTACACCTTC | CASSPRSGGLDGYTF
NA | TRBJ2-7 | TRBD2 | TRBV4-1 | TGCGCCAGCAGCCAAGAACGGCTAGCGGGGGCAAACTCCTACGAGCAGTACTTC | CASSQERLAGANSYEQYF
NA | TRBJ1-4 | NA | TRBV7-9 | TGTGCCAGCAGCGCAGAAGGAGGTACTAATGAAAAACTGTTTTTT | CASSAEGGTNEKLFF
many | TRBJ1-6 | NA | TRBV27 | TGTGCCAGCAGTACGTGGGGGACCGGGACTGCTTCACCCCTCCACTTT | CASSTWGTGTASPLHF
NA | TRBJ2-7 | NA | TRBV2 | TGTGCCAGCACCGAAAGACAGGCCACCTACGAGCAGTACTTC | CASTERQATYEQYF
few | TRBJ1-4 | NA | TRBV29-1 | TGCAGCGTTACCCCTTTACAGGGAACGGCCACAAATGAAAAACTGTTTTTT | CSVTPLQGTATNEKLFF
few | TRBJ1-4 | NA | TRBV5-1 | TGCGCCAGCAGCTTGGGGACGGTGAAGACTAATGAAAAACTGTTTTTT | CASSLGTVKTNEKLFF
few | TRBJ1-2 | NA | TRBV12-3/TRBV12-4 | TGTGCCAGCAGCAGGGCTGGTGGCTACACCTTC | CASSRAGGYTF
few | TRBJ1-5 | NA | TRBV5-1 | TGCGCCAGCAGCTTGGACAGTAATAATCAGCCCCAGCATTTT | CASSLDSNNQPQHF
NA | TRBJ2-1 | NA | TRBV27 | TGTGCCAGCAGTTTATTCAGTTACCAGGACAGTAATGAGCAGTTCTTC | CASSLFSYQDSNEQFF
NA | TRBJ2-7 | TRBD2 | TRBV18 | TGTGCCAGCTCACCGGCCTGGAGCGGGGGGGCCTACGAGCAGTACTTC | CASSPAWSGGAYEQYF
NA | TRBJ2-3 | TRBD2 | TRBV5-8 | TGTGCCAGCAGCTCGCGGGGGGGCCTAATAACAGATACGCAGTATTTT | CASSSRGGLITDTQYF
NA | TRBJ1-6 | NA | TRBV2 | TGTGCCAGCAGTGATAGGACACCCCGGTTTTCACCCCTCCACTTT | CASSDRTPRFSPLHF
NA | TRBJ2-7 | NA | TRBV5-3 | TGTGCCAGAAGCTTCGGCAGAACCTACGAGCAGTACTTC | CARSFGRTYEQYF
NA | TRBJ1-1 | NA | TRBV28 | TGTGCCAGCCGTACGACAGGGAACACTGAAGCTTTCTTT | CASRTTGNTEAFF
NA | TRBJ1-1 | NA | TRBV12-3/TRBV12-4 | TGTGCCAGCAGTTGGGGGGTGAACACTGAAGCTTTCTTT | CASSWGVNTEAFF
once | TRBJ2-2 | TRBD1 | TRBV19 | TGTGCCACCCAACCCCAACAGGGGGCAACCGGGGAGCTGTTTTTT | CATQPQQGATGELFF